A single sample gave rise to the 25 T cell receptor beta chains below, sequenced in a study of blood T cell repertoires in COVID-19. Repertoires were generated with immunoSEQ multiplex PCR, while TCRdb's copy carries only in-frame clones and drops some. This table has around 250,000 clones, roughly 86% appearing once. The sample comprised PBMCs or T cells enriched from blood (not recorded which). These TCRs come from a woman aged 50 to 60 who had recovered from COVID-19.

This chain connects TRBV15 to TRBJ2-6, with TRBD2 matching over 7 bases. Germline V CDR1 and CDR2: LNHNV, YYDKDF (reference sequence). With V trimmed by 4 bases and J by 2 bases, 8 bases remained unmatched. This CDR3 region has 17 residues. This CDR3 reads CATSTAGVNPGANVLTF. CDR3 bases: TGTGCCACCAGCACGGCGGGGGTTAACCCTGGGGCCAACGTCCTGACTTTC.

CDR3 region: CARAGLAGDEQYF. CDR3 in DNA: TGTGCCCGGGCAGGACTAGCGGGAGACGAGCAGTACTTC. The genes are TRBV30 and TRBJ2-7, with TRBD2 identical over 13 bases. This CDR3 contains 13 residues. V shed 8 bases, J shed 5 bases, and the junction held 6 bases outside the gene matches. Germline CDR1 reads GTSNPN; CDR2 reads SVGIG (reference sequence).

This clone was detected once. This chain links TRBV30 with TRBJ1-3; D ambiguous. The V end lost 0 bases, the J end lost 8 bases, and 11 bases lay between the germline ends. This CDR3 has 13 residues. Germline assignment: CDR1 GTSNPN and CDR2 SVGIG (reference sequence). CDR3 sequence reads: CAWSVTRGDTIYF. In DNA, the CDR3 is TGTGCCTGGAGTGTAACGCGAGGAGACACCATATATTTT.

This clone appeared a single time. This chain joins TRBV6-2 or TRBV6-3 and TRBJ1-2, with 9 bases that match TRBD1. The V and J ends lost 6 bases and 5 bases, in that order; junction bases with no gene match: 7. The CDR3 is 14 residues long. The germline gives CDR1 MNHEY, CDR2 SVGEGT. In nucleotides, the CDR3 is TGTGCCAGCAGCCCACAGGGGGCAGGATATGGCTACACCTTC. It codes for CASSPQGAGYGYTF.

The chain couples TRBV28 to TRBJ2-3, with no clear D. The germline CDR1 and CDR2 sequences are MDHEN and SYDVKM. V lost 0 bases to trimming and J lost 0 bases, with 7 bases between them. The CDR3 sequence is 15 residues long. The chain's CDR3 is CASSLWTSSTDTQYF. The CDR3 DNA follows: TGTGCCAGCAGTTTATGGACATCGAGCACAGATACGCAGTATTTT.

V gene TRBV5-1 combines with J gene TRBJ2-7, with D possibly TRBD2 on 6 matching bases. Germline CDR1 reads SGHRS; CDR2 reads YFSETQ. This CDR3 is built from 13 residues. V lost 3 bases and J lost 7, with 14 bases in between. In DNA, the CDR3 is TGCGCCAGCAGCTCGGAGGGCTCGACGGAGCAGTACTTC. Amino acids: CASSSEGSTEQYF.

The chain has TRBV11-2 and TRBJ2-3, with TRBD2 matching over 8 bases. CDR1 SGHAT and CDR2 FQNNGV come from the germline V gene. V gave up 6 bases and J gave up 14 bases; unmatched junction bases: 16. The CDR3 extends over 14 amino acids. For the CDR3, the DNA is TGTGCCAGCAGACATGTCCGGGAGGGCCAAGGGAGGTATTTT. Translation gives CASRHVREGQGRYF.

This clone appeared once. J is TRBJ2-3 and V is TRBV7-2, with 8 bases identical to TRBD2. Germline lookup yields CDR1 SGHTA and CDR2 FQGNSA. The CDR3 contains 16 residues. J gave up 0 bases and V 4 bases, and 6 bases lay outside the gene matches. For the CDR3, the DNA is TGTGCCAGCAGCTCCCGTGGCGGGGGGAGCACAGATACGCAGTATTTT. Protein: CASSSRGGGSTDTQYF.

The CDR3 DNA follows: TGTGCCAGCAGCTTGGCCTCAGGGGCCACCGGGGAGCTGTTTTTT. Residues: CASSLASGATGELFF. The chain combines TRBV5-4 with TRBJ2-2; a weak D match, TRBD1 (6 bases). With 0 bases removed from V and 4 bases from J, the gap between germline ends came to 10 bases. This CDR3 comprises 15 residues. In germline, CDR1 is SGHNT, CDR2 YYREEE (reference sequence).

The V gene is TRBV19, the J gene TRBJ2-1; TRBD2 matches 11 bases. CDR3 size: 15 residues. Trimming took 3 bases from V and 8 from J; bases not matched to a gene: 6. Per germline, CDR1 LNHDA and CDR2 SQIVND (reference sequence). The CDR3 protein is CASSISGRAFYEQFF. CDR3 bases: TGTGCCAGTAGTATTAGCGGGAGGGCCTTTTATGAGCAGTTCTTC.

CDR3 amino acids: CASTRQGVTDTQYF. The CDR3 DNA is TGTGCCAGCACCCGACAGGGTGTGACAGATACGCAGTATTTT. The V call is TRBV7-9, the J call TRBJ2-3; 7 bases agree with TRBD1. Germline-derived CDR1 and CDR2 are SEHNR and FQNEAQ (reference sequence). Trimming cost V 7 bases and J 3 bases; bases outside gene matches: 7. The CDR3 is 14 residues long. Supplemented by reference TRBV7-9 and TRBJ2-3, the full variable domain reads DTGVSQNPRHKITKRGQNVTFRCDPISEHNRLYWYRQTLGQGPEFLTYFQNEAQLEKSRLLSDRFSAERPKGSFSTLEIQRTEQGDSAMYLCASTRQGVTDTQYFGPGTRLTVL.

The chain combines TRBV6-2 or TRBV6-3 with TRBJ2-7, with a tentative D call TRBD2 (5 bases). CDR1 is MNHEY and CDR2 is SVGEGT in the germline V gene. This CDR3 contains 13 residues. Trimming removed 5 bases from V and 2 bases from J, with 10 bases in between. CDR3: CASSERTAYEQYF. The CDR3 DNA follows: TGTGCCAGCAGTGAGAGGACTGCCTACGAGCAGTACTTC.

This clone was found once. CDR3 nucleotides: TGTGCCAGCTCACTCTTCTCTCCAGGGGGCACGGAGAACACTGAAGCTTTCTTT. It translates to CASSLFSPGGTENTEAFF. The rearrangement links TRBV18 to TRBJ1-1; 8 bases match TRBD1. This CDR3 is 18 amino acids long. Germline V gene lookup returns CDR1 KGHSH and CDR2 LQKENI. The trim removed 4 bases at V and 1 base at J, leaving 14 bases unmatched. Full variable domain (remainder filled in from reference TRBV18 and TRBJ1-1): NAGVMQNPRHLVRRRGQEARLRCSPMKGHSHVYWYRQLPEEGLKFMVYLQKENIIDESGMPKERFSAEFPKEGPSILRIQQVVRGDSAAYFCASSLFSPGGTENTEAFFGQGTRLTVV.

The genes are TRBV6-1 and TRBJ2-5, with D tentatively TRBD1 (5 bases). The germline gives CDR1 MNHNS, CDR2 SASEGT. With 1 base removed from V and 2 bases from J, the gap between germline ends came to 8 bases. The CDR3 runs 14 residues. The CDR3 coding sequence is TGTGCCAGCAGTGAAGGGGGCTTACAAGAGACCCAGTACTTC. Its protein is CASSEGGLQETQYF.

The gene calls are TRBV2 and TRBJ2-5; 7 positions match TRBD2. The CDR3 has 15 amino acids. Per germline, CDR1 SNHLY and CDR2 FYNNEI. Trimming removed 2 bases from V and 0 bases from J; junction bases left unmatched: 3. The CDR3 protein is CASSETSGDQETQYF. The CDR3 DNA reads as TGTGCCAGCAGTGAAACCAGCGGGGACCAAGAGACCCAGTACTTC.

This clone was seen a single time. V usage is TRBV11-2 and J usage is TRBJ2-6; D remains ambiguous. Germline loops: CDR1 SGHAT, CDR2 FQNNGV. This CDR3 has 15 residues. Trimming shortened V by 0 bases and J by 1 base, and 4 bases separated the two germline ends. The CDR3 region has the DNA TGTGCCAGCAGCTTAGACAGGTCTGGGGCCAACGTCCTGACTTTC. It codes for CASSLDRSGANVLTF.

The chain recombines TRBV28 with TRBJ2-2, with 8 bases identical to TRBD1. The V and J ends lost 6 bases and 5 bases, in that order; junction bases with no gene match: 8. From germline, CDR1 is MDHEN and CDR2 SYDVKM. The CDR3 extends over 15 amino acids. CDR3 residues: CASRPQGASTGELFF. The DNA of the CDR3 is TGTGCCAGCAGGCCGCAGGGGGCATCAACCGGGGAGCTGTTTTTT. Looking up the rest from reference TRBV28 and TRBJ2-2 gives the full variable domain: DVKVTQSSRYLVKRTGEKVFLECVQDMDHENMFWYRQDPGLGLRLIYFSYDVKMKEKGDIPEGYSVSREKKERFSLILESASTNQTSMYLCASRPQGASTGELFFGEGSRLTVL.

The V call is TRBV5-1, the J call TRBJ1-2, with a tentative D call TRBD1 (6 bases). V lost 0 bases to trimming and J lost 6 bases, with 24 bases between them. CDR1 and CDR2 (germline): SGHRS, YFSETQ. The CDR3 covers 18 residues. CDR3 DNA sequence: TGCGCCAGCAGCTTGGATCCTACGTCGAGGGCAGGGGAGAATGGCTACACCTTC. Translated, it gives CASSLDPTSRAGENGYTF.

The J gene is TRBJ1-1, the V gene TRBV7-9; 8 bases map to TRBD1. From germline, CDR1 is SEHNR and CDR2 FQNEAQ (reference sequence). This CDR3 spans 16 amino acids. V shed 0 bases and J 1 base; nucleotides not matched to a gene: 4. CDR3 region: CASSLAYGTGNTEAFF. In nucleotides, the CDR3 is TGTGCCAGCAGCTTAGCCTACGGGACAGGGAACACTGAAGCTTTCTTT. Together with reference TRBV7-9 and TRBJ1-1, the CDR3 gives the full variable domain: DTGVSQNPRHKITKRGQNVTFRCDPISEHNRLYWYRQTLGQGPEFLTYFQNEAQLEKSRLLSDRFSAERPKGSFSTLEIQRTEQGDSAMYLCASSLAYGTGNTEAFFGQGTRLTVV.

The chain employs TRBV4-2 and TRBJ1-2, with D maybe TRBD1 (6 bases). The CDR3 length is 15 residues. Germline V gene lookup returns CDR1 LGHNA and CDR2 YNFKEQ. The V and J ends lost 2 bases and 7 bases respectively, with 17 bases between them. The CDR3 nucleotides read TGTGCCAGCAGCCAATTTCTCACAGGGTCGAGTGGCTACACCTTC. This sequence encodes CASSQFLTGSSGYTF.

This chain links TRBV12-5 with TRBJ1-1; 8 bases are shared with TRBD1. This CDR3 spans 14 amino acids. CDR1 and CDR2 (germline): LGHNT, FRNRAP. After removal of 7 bases from V and 1 base from J, the junction contained 5 bases not matched to a gene. The DNA for the CDR3 is TGTGCTAGTGAAACGGACAGGGAGAACACTGAAGCTTTCTTT. Translation gives CASETDRENTEAFF.

This chain uses TRBV5-5 with TRBJ2-1; 7 positions match TRBD2. CDR1 and CDR2 from the germline V gene are SGHKS and YYEKEE (reference sequence). The CDR3 has 13 residues. J was trimmed by 9 bases and V by 1 base; bases with no gene match: 4. CDR3 region: CASSLLREPEQFF. CDR3 nucleotides: TGTGCCAGCAGCTTGCTGCGGGAGCCTGAGCAGTTCTTC.

The chain joins TRBV6-5 to TRBJ1-2; 7 bases are shared with TRBD1. Trimming removed 6 bases from V and 4 bases from J; junction bases left unmatched: 5. Per the germline V gene, CDR1 is MNHEY and CDR2 is SVGAGI. The CDR3 has 13 amino acids. In nucleotides, the CDR3 is TGTGCCAGCAGCGGACAGGCCAGCTATGGCTACACCTTC. Encoded protein: CASSGQASYGYTF.

The J gene is TRBJ1-5, the V gene TRBV6-1; D not certain. From germline, CDR1 is MNHNS and CDR2 SASEGT. The CDR3 length is 14 residues. Deletions cut 0 bases from V and 4 bases from J, with 7 bases between. The CDR3 reads CASSEAHSNQPQHF. CDR3 in DNA: TGTGCCAGCAGTGAAGCGCACAGTAATCAGCCCCAGCATTTT.

The J gene is TRBJ2-1, the V gene TRBV7-9; TRBD2 matches 11 bases. V lost 5 bases and J lost 5; bases outside the gene matches: 5. The CDR3 has 15 amino acids. Looked up from germline, CDR1 is SEHNR and CDR2 is FQNEAQ (reference sequence). The CDR3: CASSVTSGTNNEQFF. In nucleotides, the CDR3 is TGTGCCAGCAGCGTGACTAGCGGGACTAACAATGAGCAGTTCTTC.